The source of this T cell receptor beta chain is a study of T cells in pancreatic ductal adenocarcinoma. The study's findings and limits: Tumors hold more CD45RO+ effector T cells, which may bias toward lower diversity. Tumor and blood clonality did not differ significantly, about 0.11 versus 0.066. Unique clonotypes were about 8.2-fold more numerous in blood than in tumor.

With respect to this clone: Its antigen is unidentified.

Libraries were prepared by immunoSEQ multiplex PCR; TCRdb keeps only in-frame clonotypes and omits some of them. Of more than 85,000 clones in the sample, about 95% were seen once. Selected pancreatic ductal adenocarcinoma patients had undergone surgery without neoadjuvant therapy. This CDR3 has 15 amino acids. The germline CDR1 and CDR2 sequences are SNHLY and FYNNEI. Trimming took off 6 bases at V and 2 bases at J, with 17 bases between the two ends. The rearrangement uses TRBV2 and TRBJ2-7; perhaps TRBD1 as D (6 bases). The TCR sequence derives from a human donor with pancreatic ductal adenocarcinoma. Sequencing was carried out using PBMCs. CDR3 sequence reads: CASRTPGVHAYEQYF. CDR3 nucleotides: TGTGCCAGCAGAACACCAGGGGTTCACGCCTACGAGCAGTACTTC.